Shown below are 22 T cell receptor beta chains from a single sample sequenced in a study of T cell clones after liver transplantation. Clones were sequenced by immunoSEQ multiplex PCR, and TCRdb holds only the in-frame ones, with some missing. The table shows approximately 19,000 clones, with 80% occurring only once. Sequencing used CD8+ T cells from blood, obtained around 50 months after liver transplant. Receptors originate from a human patient who received a liver transplant. Some T cells may be provided by the graft donor.

The rearrangement joins TRBV4-3 to TRBJ2-1, with D uncertain. This CDR3 has 11 residues. Germline V gene lookup returns CDR1 LGHNA and CDR2 YSLEER. Trimming took 6 bases from V and 8 from J, leaving 8 bases between them. CDR3 nucleotides: TGCGCCAGCAGTGAAAGGGATGAGCAGTTCTTC. Translation: CASSERDEQFF.

This chain joins TRBV6-6 and TRBJ2-2; D not certain. V was clipped by 1 base and J by 1 base, with 7 bases between them. The CDR3 loop spans 15 amino acids. Per the germline V gene, CDR1 is MNHNY and CDR2 is SVGAGI (reference sequence). CDR3 sequence: CASSYFLENTGELFF. In DNA form, the CDR3 reads TGTGCCAGCAGTTACTTTCTGGAGAACACCGGGGAGCTGTTTTTT.

This clone occurred once. This rearrangement joins TRBV7-9 to TRBJ2-2; D is unclear. The CDR3 contains 14 residues. V was pared by 3 bases and J by 1 base, with 6 bases between. Germline V lookup: CDR1 SEHNR, CDR2 FQNEAQ (reference sequence). CDR3 sequence: CASSLGGNTGELFF. CDR3 sequence (DNA): TGTGCCAGCAGCTTGGGCGGGAACACCGGGGAGCTGTTTTTT. The variable domain in full, with the rest retrieved from reference TRBV7-9 and TRBJ2-2, is DTGVSQNPRHKITKRGQNVTFRCDPISEHNRLYWYRQTLGQGPEFLTYFQNEAQLEKSRLLSDRFSAERPKGSFSTLEIQRTEQGDSAMYLCASSLGGNTGELFFGEGSRLTVL.

The chain carries TRBV7-6 and TRBJ2-1; D remains unclear. V lost 5 bases, J lost 7 bases, and 6 bases lay in between. The germline gives CDR1 SGHVS, CDR2 FNYEAQ. The CDR3 contains 11 residues. In DNA, the CDR3 is TGTGCCAGCAGCCTTACAAATGAGCAGTTCTTC. Translated, it gives CASSLTNEQFF.

This chain links TRBV7-3 with TRBJ2-1, with TRBD2 matching 8 bases. This CDR3 has 12 amino acids. Trimming took 3 bases from V and 15 from J; bases not matched to a gene: 7. Per germline, CDR1 SGHTA and CDR2 FQGTGA. CDR3 nucleotides: TGTGCCAGCAGCTTCGGACTAGCCGGGCTGTTCTTC. It is translated as CASSFGLAGLFF.

The chain recombines TRBV5-1 with TRBJ2-7; 8 nucleotides match TRBD1. The J segment lost 4 bases and the V segment lost 4 bases, leaving 4 bases of the junction unmatched. This CDR3 has 13 residues. Germline V gene sequence: CDR1 SGHRS, CDR2 YFSETQ. Written as DNA, the CDR3 is TGCGCCAGCAGCCACGGGACAGGTTACGAGCAGTACTTC. Translating it yields CASSHGTGYEQYF.

The CDR3 DNA reads as TGTGCCAGCAGCTTGGGCAGGGGTGATGGGGTTTTCTTT. Translation gives CASSLGRGDGVFF. This chain connects TRBV5-6 to TRBJ1-1; TRBD1 might be the D (6 bases). The CDR3 contains 13 residues. Trimming removed 0 bases from V and 13 bases from J, with 16 bases in between. Germline V CDR1 and CDR2: SGHDT, YYEEEE.

J is TRBJ1-3 and V is TRBV7-6; D is perhaps TRBD1 (5 bases). V was shortened by 1 base and J by 0 bases, with 10 bases between the two germline ends. The CDR3 spans 16 residues. Germline V gene lookup returns CDR1 SGHVS and CDR2 FNYEAQ. Written as DNA, the CDR3 is TGTGCCAGCAGCTTAGGGGGCGGCAACTCTGGAAACACCATATATTTT. Encoded protein: CASSLGGGNSGNTIYF.

The rearrangement joins TRBV15 to TRBJ2-7; 10 bases are shared with TRBD1. The germline V gene encodes CDR1 LNHNV and CDR2 YYDKDF (reference sequence). CDR3 length equals 16 residues. The ends lost 3 bases at V and 5 bases at J; junction bases unmatched: 10. The CDR3 DNA follows: TGTGCCACCAGCAGTGGTGACAGGGGGCTGTTCGACGAGCAGTACTTC. Translation: CATSSGDRGLFDEQYF.

This sequence joins TRBV4-2 and TRBJ2-7; D ambiguous. The germline gives CDR1 LGHNA, CDR2 YNFKEQ. V was shortened by 4 bases and J by 0 bases, with 7 bases between the two germline ends. CDR3 length: 13 amino acids. The CDR3 region is CASSPRGSYEQYF. The CDR3 coding sequence is TGTGCCAGCAGCCCCCGAGGCTCCTACGAGCAGTACTTC.

J is TRBJ1-1 and V is TRBV7-9; D remains ambiguous. In germline, CDR1 is SEHNR, CDR2 FQNEAQ (reference sequence). V was pared by 2 bases and J by 11 bases, with 9 bases between. The CDR3 is made up of 11 amino acids. In nucleotides, the CDR3 is TGTGCCAGCAGCTTAAACTCGGGGGCTTTCTTT. Protein sequence: CASSLNSGAFF.

The chain links TRBV9 to TRBJ1-2; D perhaps matches TRBD1 (6 bases). The V end was cut by 4 bases, the J end by 0 bases, with 13 bases between. This CDR3 spans 15 amino acids. Germline loops: CDR1 SGDLS, CDR2 YYNGEE. The CDR3 DNA reads TGTGCCAGCAGCAAAGGGGGGACAACTAACTATGGCTACACCTTC. This sequence encodes CASSKGGTTNYGYTF.

The V gene is TRBV4-3, the J gene TRBJ1-1; no clear D gene. Trimming took off 3 bases at V and 5 bases at J, with 4 bases between the two ends. CDR1 is LGHNA and CDR2 is YSLEER in the germline V gene. This CDR3 region has 11 residues. The CDR3 here is CASSQSTEAFF. The CDR3 nucleotides read TGCGCCAGCAGCCAGTCTACTGAAGCTTTCTTT.

The CDR3 here is CASSWGQRRNADTQYF. The DNA of the CDR3 is TGCGCCTCGTCGTGGGGGCAGAGAAGAAATGCAGATACGCAGTATTTT. The chain recombines TRBV4-3 with TRBJ2-3, with D maybe TRBD1 (6 bases). Germline V gene sequence: CDR1 LGHNA, CDR2 YSLEER. The ends were cut back, 11 bases at V and 4 bases at J, with 25 bases in the middle. The length of the CDR3 is 16 residues.

This sequence joins TRBV30 and TRBJ1-1; D may be TRBD1 (6 bases). V was pared by 3 bases and J by 4 bases, with 12 bases between. Germline CDR1 reads GTSNPN; CDR2 reads SVGIG (reference sequence). The CDR3 covers 13 residues. The chain's CDR3 is CAWSTGLGTEAFF. DNA of the CDR3: TGTGCCTGGAGCACAGGGTTAGGCACTGAAGCTTTCTTT.

This chain uses TRBV6-6 with TRBJ1-1; D is perhaps TRBD1 (5 bases). CDR1 is MNHNY and CDR2 is SVGAGI in the germline V gene (reference sequence). CDR3 length: 13 residues. The ends were cut back, 6 bases at V and 4 bases at J, with 12 bases in the middle. The CDR3 bases are TGTGCCAGCAGGCAGGGTTTCGGCACTGAAGCTTTCTTT. The encoded protein is CASRQGFGTEAFF.

This clone was recorded only once. The rearrangement joins TRBV5-1 to TRBJ2-2, with D unresolved. Per the germline V gene, CDR1 is SGHRS and CDR2 is YFSETQ. V was cut by 4 bases and J by 7 bases, with 11 bases left in between. The CDR3 runs to 13 residues. The CDR3 here is CASSLLGLGELFF. In DNA form, the CDR3 reads TGCGCCAGCAGCCTTCTAGGCCTCGGGGAGCTGTTTTTT. Looking up the rest from reference TRBV5-1 and TRBJ2-2 gives the full variable domain: KAGVTQTPRYLIKTRGQQVTLSCSPISGHRSVSWYQQTPGQGLQFLFEYFSETQRNKGNFPGRFSGRQFSNSRSEMNVSTLELGDSALYLCASSLLGLGELFFGEGSRLTVL.

This clone occurred a few times. The chain links TRBV27 to TRBJ2-5, with D perhaps TRBD1 or TRBD2 (7 bases each). The CDR3 totals 15 residues. V lost 5 bases and J lost 5, with 18 bases in between. Per the germline V gene, CDR1 is MNHEY and CDR2 is SMNVEV (reference sequence). The CDR3 reads CASSDPRGGTETQYF. The CDR3 DNA follows: TGTGCCAGCAGTGACCCCAGGGGGGGGACGGAGACCCAGTACTTC.

This clone was counted once. This chain uses TRBV11-3 with TRBJ2-5; TRBD2 might be the D (6 bases). The CDR3 runs 16 residues. V was trimmed by 5 bases and J by 5 bases, leaving 21 bases between them. Looked up from germline, CDR1 is SGHNT and CDR2 is YENEEA. The CDR3 DNA follows: TGTGCCAGCAGCCGAGCCCCGGGACTCGCCCCGGAGACCCAGTACTTC. As protein: CASSRAPGLAPETQYF.

The gene calls are TRBV29-1 and TRBJ2-7; TRBD2 might be the D (7 bases). V was pared by 4 bases and J by 0 bases, with 10 bases between. Germline CDR1 SQVTM, CDR2 ANQGSEA. The CDR3 contains 13 residues. In DNA, the CDR3 is TGCAGCGTTGCCGCGGGGGCCTCCTACGAGCAGTACTTC. Protein sequence: CSVAAGASYEQYF.

The rearrangement joins TRBV5-6 to TRBJ2-1; 9 positions agree with TRBD2. V was pared by 1 base and J by 4 bases, with 0 bases of the junction left unmatched. Looked up from germline, CDR1 is SGHDT and CDR2 is YYEEEE. The CDR3 is made up of 14 amino acids. The CDR3 DNA reads as TGTGCCAGCAGCTTGACTAGCGGGTACAATGAGCAGTTCTTC. Its translation is CASSLTSGYNEQFF.

The chain is built from TRBV27 and TRBJ1-2, with no clear D. There are 14 residues in the CDR3. Trimming took 3 bases from V and 4 from J, leaving 12 bases between them. The V gene's germline CDR1 is MNHEY and CDR2 SMNVEV (reference sequence). This CDR3 reads CASSFYREGYGYTF. The CDR3 region has the DNA TGTGCCAGCAGTTTTTACAGAGAGGGCTATGGCTACACCTTC.